Listed below are T cell receptor beta chains from one sample, sequenced in a study of blood T cell repertoires in COVID-19. Some clones are missing from TCRdb's copy, which holds only in-frame ones; the method was immunoSEQ multiplex PCR. Among 170,000 or so clones listed, about 88% were seen once. The sample was PBMCs or T cells enriched from blood (not recorded which). The receptors were sampled from a woman in her fifties or sixties who had recovered from COVID-19. Each CDR3 is given with its conserved first and last residue. Fields, in order: clone size, J gene, V gene, CDR3 length, D gene, CDR3 protein, CDR3 DNA. D genes are given only for firm matches. Where a row states a size, it is once, few, many or the class of an expanded clone; other rows omit it.

clone size: -
J gene: TRBJ1-4
V gene: TRBV5-1
CDR3 length: 14
D gene: -
CDR3 protein: CASSFGQRNEKLFF
CDR3 DNA: TGCGCCAGCAGCTTCGGACAGCGTAATGAAAAACTGTTTTTT

clone size: -
J gene: TRBJ1-4
V gene: TRBV19
CDR3 length: 12
D gene: -
CDR3 protein: CASSIGGKKLFF
CDR3 DNA: TGTGCCAGTAGTATAGGAGGGAAGAAACTGTTTTTT

clone size: -
J gene: TRBJ1-4
V gene: TRBV9
CDR3 length: 15
D gene: -
CDR3 protein: CASSVGAGDGEKLFF
CDR3 DNA: TGTGCCAGCAGCGTAGGGGCAGGGGATGGGGAAAAACTGTTTTTT

clone size: once
J gene: TRBJ1-1
V gene: TRBV6-4
CDR3 length: 15
D gene: -
CDR3 protein: CASSDSWGGDTEAFF
CDR3 DNA: TGTGCCAGCAGTGACTCTTGGGGGGGCGACACTGAAGCTTTCTTT

clone size: -
J gene: TRBJ2-7
V gene: TRBV10-2
CDR3 length: 17
D gene: TRBD2
CDR3 protein: CASFDPRTSGYRLEQYF
CDR3 DNA: TGCGCCAGCTTCGACCCCAGGACTAGCGGGTATCGCCTCGAGCAGTACTTC

clone size: -
J gene: TRBJ2-7
V gene: TRBV5-5
CDR3 length: 15
D gene: -
CDR3 protein: CASSLQRTLSYEQYF
CDR3 DNA: TGTGCCAGCAGCTTGCAACGGACTTTATCCTACGAGCAGTACTTC

clone size: -
J gene: TRBJ1-2
V gene: TRBV7-9
CDR3 length: 15
D gene: TRBD1
CDR3 protein: CASSQDTGALYGYTF
CDR3 DNA: TGTGCCAGCAGCCAAGATACAGGGGCCCTCTATGGCTACACCTTC

clone size: -
J gene: TRBJ1-6
V gene: TRBV5-8
CDR3 length: 13
D gene: -
CDR3 protein: CASSFRGNSPLHF
CDR3 DNA: TGTGCCAGCAGCTTTAGGGGAAATTCACCCCTCCACTTT

clone size: -
J gene: TRBJ2-7
V gene: TRBV30
CDR3 length: 14
D gene: TRBD1
CDR3 protein: CAAEPGQVGYEQYF
CDR3 DNA: TGTGCCGCGGAACCGGGACAGGTGGGATACGAGCAGTACTTC

clone size: once
J gene: TRBJ2-3
V gene: TRBV7-9
CDR3 length: 15
D gene: -
CDR3 protein: CASNNEATSTDTQYF
CDR3 DNA: TGTGCCAGCAATAACGAGGCGACTAGCACAGATACGCAGTATTTT

clone size: -
J gene: TRBJ2-7
V gene: TRBV5-1
CDR3 length: 13
D gene: -
CDR3 protein: CASRSGIPYEQYF
CDR3 DNA: TGCGCCAGCCGGTCGGGGATTCCCTACGAGCAGTACTTC

clone size: -
J gene: TRBJ2-7
V gene: TRBV14
CDR3 length: 13
D gene: -
CDR3 protein: CASSQDRAYEQYF
CDR3 DNA: TGTGCCAGCAGCCAAGATCGAGCCTACGAGCAGTACTTC

clone size: -
J gene: TRBJ1-4
V gene: TRBV18
CDR3 length: 18
D gene: -
CDR3 protein: CASSTNPSGLATNEKLFF
CDR3 DNA: TGTGCCAGCTCAACCAACCCCTCCGGGTTGGCAACTAATGAAAAACTGTTTTTT

clone size: -
J gene: TRBJ2-5
V gene: TRBV6-2/TRBV6-3
CDR3 length: 15
D gene: TRBD2
CDR3 protein: CASSPPSSGMETQYF
CDR3 DNA: TGTGCCAGCAGCCCACCGTCTAGCGGGATGGAGACCCAGTACTTC

clone size: -
J gene: TRBJ2-3
V gene: TRBV29-1
CDR3 length: 18
D gene: TRBD2
CDR3 protein: CSVPPSGRAPFSTDTQYF
CDR3 DNA: TGCAGCGTCCCACCTAGCGGGAGGGCACCATTCAGCACAGATACGCAGTATTTT

clone size: -
J gene: TRBJ1-4
V gene: TRBV5-4
CDR3 length: 15
D gene: -
CDR3 protein: CASSFRSPTNEKLFF
CDR3 DNA: TGTGCCAGCAGCTTTAGGAGTCCAACTAATGAAAAACTGTTTTTT

clone size: -
J gene: TRBJ2-2
V gene: TRBV2
CDR3 length: 14
D gene: TRBD2
CDR3 protein: CASSALAGAGELFF
CDR3 DNA: TGTGCCAGCAGTGCGCTAGCGGGAGCGGGGGAGCTGTTTTTT

clone size: -
J gene: TRBJ2-6
V gene: TRBV19
CDR3 length: 15
D gene: -
CDR3 protein: CASRRQGYGANVLTF
CDR3 DNA: TGTGCCAGTAGGCGGCAGGGGTATGGGGCCAACGTCCTGACTTTC

clone size: -
J gene: TRBJ2-4
V gene: TRBV7-2
CDR3 length: 16
D gene: TRBD1
CDR3 protein: CASSLRTGTGKNIQYF
CDR3 DNA: TGTGCCAGCAGCTTACGTACCGGGACAGGGAAAAACATTCAGTACTTC

clone size: -
J gene: TRBJ1-6
V gene: TRBV5-1
CDR3 length: 16
D gene: TRBD1
CDR3 protein: CASSLAGQAYNSPLHF
CDR3 DNA: TGCGCCAGCAGCTTGGCGGGACAGGCTTATAATTCACCCCTCCACTTT

clone size: -
J gene: TRBJ1-2
V gene: TRBV7-9
CDR3 length: 15
D gene: TRBD1
CDR3 protein: CASSPSLTGGEGYTF
CDR3 DNA: TGTGCCAGCAGCCCCTCCCTAACAGGGGGCGAAGGCTACACCTTC

clone size: -
J gene: TRBJ2-1
V gene: TRBV12-5
CDR3 length: 17
D gene: TRBD2
CDR3 protein: CASGLVWLADFSNEQFF
CDR3 DNA: TGTGCTAGTGGTTTGGTATGGCTAGCGGATTTTTCCAATGAGCAGTTCTTC

clone size: -
J gene: TRBJ2-7
V gene: TRBV23-1
CDR3 length: 13
D gene: TRBD1
CDR3 protein: CASSSDRDHEQYF
CDR3 DNA: TGCGCCAGCAGCTCGGACAGGGACCACGAGCAGTACTTC

clone size: -
J gene: TRBJ2-1
V gene: TRBV9
CDR3 length: 14
D gene: -
CDR3 protein: CASSVSGGYNEQFF
CDR3 DNA: TGTGCCAGCAGCGTGAGCGGAGGGTACAATGAGCAGTTCTTC

clone size: -
J gene: TRBJ1-5
V gene: TRBV6-4
CDR3 length: 14
D gene: TRBD1
CDR3 protein: CASRQGQANQPQHF
CDR3 DNA: TGTGCCAGCAGGCAGGGACAGGCAAATCAGCCCCAGCATTTT

clone size: -
J gene: TRBJ2-1
V gene: TRBV9
CDR3 length: 15
D gene: TRBD2
CDR3 protein: CASSPGRSSYNEQFF
CDR3 DNA: TGTGCCAGCAGCCCCGGGAGGAGCTCCTACAATGAGCAGTTCTTC

clone size: -
J gene: TRBJ1-3
V gene: TRBV27
CDR3 length: 16
D gene: -
CDR3 protein: CAGGYSGHRPGNTIYF
CDR3 DNA: TGTGCCGGGGGATATTCGGGACATCGTCCTGGAAACACCATATATTTT

clone size: few
J gene: TRBJ1-1
V gene: TRBV2
CDR3 length: 13
D gene: -
CDR3 protein: CASSGWASTEAFF
CDR3 DNA: TGTGCCAGCAGTGGGTGGGCGTCTACTGAAGCTTTCTTT

clone size: few
J gene: TRBJ1-1
V gene: TRBV5-1
CDR3 length: 16
D gene: TRBD1
CDR3 protein: CASSLAPTGVMTEAFF
CDR3 DNA: TGCGCCAGCAGCTTAGCCCCGACAGGGGTTATGACTGAAGCTTTCTTT

clone size: -
J gene: TRBJ1-4
V gene: TRBV3-1/TRBV3-2
CDR3 length: 17
D gene: TRBD1
CDR3 protein: CASSRRTGGPSNEKLFF
CDR3 DNA: TGTGCCAGCAGCCGAAGGACAGGGGGCCCTTCAAATGAAAAACTGTTTTTT

clone size: -
J gene: TRBJ2-1
V gene: TRBV19
CDR3 length: 14
D gene: TRBD2
CDR3 protein: CASSGVAGGPEQFF
CDR3 DNA: TGTGCCAGTAGCGGGGTAGCGGGAGGGCCTGAGCAGTTCTTC

clone size: -
J gene: TRBJ2-1
V gene: TRBV7-2
CDR3 length: 16
D gene: TRBD1
CDR3 protein: CASSLTPGQGNNEQFF
CDR3 DNA: TGTGCCAGCAGCTTAACCCCGGGACAGGGAAACAATGAGCAGTTCTTC

clone size: -
J gene: TRBJ1-5
V gene: TRBV27
CDR3 length: 14
D gene: TRBD1
CDR3 protein: CASSLGQDSQPQHF
CDR3 DNA: TGTGCCAGCAGTTTGGGACAGGACAGTCAGCCCCAGCATTTT

clone size: -
J gene: TRBJ2-3
V gene: TRBV29-1
CDR3 length: 15
D gene: TRBD2
CDR3 protein: CSLMGLAGGTDTQYF
CDR3 DNA: TGCAGCCTTATGGGACTAGCGGGTGGCACAGATACGCAGTATTTT

clone size: -
J gene: TRBJ1-5
V gene: TRBV15
CDR3 length: 15
D gene: TRBD1
CDR3 protein: CATSGQGGGNQPQHF
CDR3 DNA: TGTGCCACCAGCGGACAGGGGGGGGGCAATCAGCCCCAGCATTTT

clone size: -
J gene: TRBJ2-5
V gene: TRBV18
CDR3 length: 15
D gene: -
CDR3 protein: CASSPSGGIQETQYF
CDR3 DNA: TGTGCCAGCTCACCATCTGGGGGCATCCAAGAGACCCAGTACTTC

clone size: -
J gene: TRBJ1-4
V gene: TRBV19
CDR3 length: 18
D gene: -
CDR3 protein: CASSIAGQGKATNEKLFF
CDR3 DNA: TGTGCCAGTAGTATAGCCGGTCAGGGGAAGGCAACTAATGAAAAACTGTTTTTT

clone size: -
J gene: TRBJ2-1
V gene: TRBV18
CDR3 length: 16
D gene: TRBD1
CDR3 protein: CASSNQWDRSYNEQFF
CDR3 DNA: TGTGCCAGCTCAAACCAGTGGGACAGATCCTACAATGAGCAGTTCTTC

clone size: -
J gene: TRBJ2-3
V gene: TRBV14
CDR3 length: 16
D gene: -
CDR3 protein: CASSYTRGGSFDTQYF
CDR3 DNA: TGTGCCAGCAGCTACACCAGGGGCGGGAGCTTCGATACGCAGTATTTT

clone size: -
J gene: TRBJ2-6
V gene: TRBV29-1
CDR3 length: 14
D gene: -
CDR3 protein: CSVLPRSGANVLTF
CDR3 DNA: TGCAGCGTCCTCCCCAGGTCTGGGGCCAACGTCCTGACTTTC

clone size: -
J gene: TRBJ2-4
V gene: TRBV4-3
CDR3 length: 17
D gene: TRBD2
CDR3 protein: CASSQELAGGGGNIQYF
CDR3 DNA: TGCGCCAGCAGCCAAGAGCTAGCGGGCGGAGGGGGAAACATTCAGTACTTC

clone size: -
J gene: TRBJ2-7
V gene: TRBV6-6
CDR3 length: 15
D gene: TRBD2
CDR3 protein: CASNDVGTNSYEQYF
CDR3 DNA: TGTGCCAGCAACGATGTGGGGACTAACTCCTACGAGCAGTACTTC

clone size: -
J gene: TRBJ1-4
V gene: TRBV18
CDR3 length: 14
D gene: -
CDR3 protein: CASSPSGANEKLFF
CDR3 DNA: TGTGCCAGCTCACCATCAGGGGCAAATGAAAAACTGTTTTTT

clone size: -
J gene: TRBJ2-1
V gene: TRBV11-3
CDR3 length: 16
D gene: TRBD2
CDR3 protein: CASSLSSGQYYNEQFF
CDR3 DNA: TGTGCCAGCAGCTTATCTAGCGGGCAATACTACAATGAGCAGTTCTTC

clone size: -
J gene: TRBJ2-6
V gene: TRBV19
CDR3 length: 15
D gene: -
CDR3 protein: CASSPVSSGANVLTF
CDR3 DNA: TGTGCCAGTAGTCCCGTTTCCTCTGGGGCCAACGTCCTGACTTTC

clone size: -
J gene: TRBJ2-7
V gene: TRBV28
CDR3 length: 13
D gene: -
CDR3 protein: CASTSRPGIEQYF
CDR3 DNA: TGTGCCAGCACCTCGCGGCCCGGGATCGAGCAGTACTTC

clone size: -
J gene: TRBJ1-2
V gene: TRBV6-2/TRBV6-3
CDR3 length: 15
D gene: -
CDR3 protein: CASSTGLPLFYGYTF
CDR3 DNA: TGTGCCAGCAGTACAGGACTACCCCTTTTTTATGGCTACACCTTC

clone size: -
J gene: TRBJ1-6
V gene: TRBV10-3
CDR3 length: 15
D gene: -
CDR3 protein: CAISGTTGPNSPLHF
CDR3 DNA: TGTGCCATCAGCGGAACGACAGGTCCTAATTCACCCCTCCACTTT